These 15 T cell receptor beta chains were sequenced from one sample in a study of T cells expressing NK-cell markers. After re-calling the 5' RACE reads, TCRdb lists one entry per CDR3 protein, DNA absent. This listing includes 350,000 to 400,000 distinct CDR3 sequences. The specimen sequenced was blood T cells: a sorted CD56 or NKG2C T cell subset, CD4+ or CD8+ T cells, or bulk PBMC T cells (not recorded which). The receptors were gathered from a woman aged 45-65 years in good health.

The chain couples TRBV29-1 to TRBJ2-2; lacking DNA, the TRBD1 call made by TCRdb goes unchecked. This CDR3 has 14 amino acids. Germline CDR1 and CDR2: SQVTM and ANQGSEA. CDR3 region: CSAVPWENTGELFF.

The rearrangement links TRBV7-9 to TRBJ2-7; TCRdb selects TRBD1, and the lack of DNA leaves this call unchecked. Germline CDR1 reads SEHNR; CDR2 reads FQNEAQ (reference sequence). This CDR3 comprises 13 residues. The CDR3: CASSLARANEQYF.

This chain uses TRBV2 with TRBJ2-2; TCRdb's D gene call, TRBD2, goes unchecked for lack of DNA. Per the germline V gene, CDR1 is SNHLY and CDR2 is FYNNEI. CDR3 size: 16 residues. This CDR3 reads CASSELAGYQIAELFF.

The rearrangement joins TRBV20-1 to TRBJ2-5; TCRdb's assignment of TRBD2 cannot be checked, as there is no DNA. Germline V gives CDR1 DFQATT, CDR2 SNEGSKA (reference sequence). The CDR3 has 14 amino acids. CDR3 in amino acids: CSARGGGRLETQYF.

V and J are TRBV18 and TRBJ2-1. The length of the CDR3 is 16 residues. The V gene's germline CDR1 is KGHSH and CDR2 LQKENI. The CDR3 protein is CASSPAAQPSYNEQFF.

The V gene is TRBV13, the J gene TRBJ2-7; TCRdb's D call, TRBD2, is unchecked because there is no DNA. The CDR3 consists of 14 residues. Germline loops: CDR1 PRHDT, CDR2 FYEKMQ (reference sequence). CDR3 sequence: CASSPRLLPYEQYF.

The chain links TRBV5-6 to TRBJ2-1; no DNA is available, so the TRBD1 call from TCRdb remains unchecked. Germline assignment: CDR1 SGHDT and CDR2 YYEEEE. The CDR3 has 14 amino acids. The CDR3 sequence: CASSLLRHYNEQFF.

This chain links TRBV14 with TRBJ2-1; TCRdb outputs TRBD1, but without DNA this stays unchecked. This CDR3 is 15 amino acids long. In germline, CDR1 is SGHDN, CDR2 FVKESK. CDR3 sequence: CASSQGLFPDNEQFF.

The V call is TRBV29-1, the J call TRBJ1-4; there is no DNA to check the TCRdb D call of TRBD1. Germline CDR1 SQVTM, CDR2 ANQGSEA. The length of the CDR3 is 12 residues. CDR3 residues: CSVVAPGEKLFF.

The CDR3 sequence is CASSSRPRGDTQYF. The chain employs TRBV5-4 and TRBJ2-3; TCRdb's D gene call, TRBD1, goes unchecked for lack of DNA. Germline CDR1 reads SGHNT; CDR2 reads YYREEE (reference sequence). The CDR3 contains 14 residues.

The rearrangement links TRBV5-1 to TRBJ1-5; absent DNA, TCRdb's TRBD1 call cannot be checked. CDR1 is SGHRS and CDR2 is YFSETQ in the germline V gene. CDR3 size: 16 residues. The CDR3 sequence: CASSLEAGGSNQPQHF.

The chain couples TRBV15 to TRBJ1-3. The CDR3 runs to 16 residues. CDR1 is LNHNV and CDR2 is YYDKDF in the germline V gene (reference sequence). The CDR3 spells CATSTRWAYSGNTIYF.

CDR3 residues: CATRGPLGEQFF. This rearrangement joins TRBV24-1 to TRBJ2-1; the D call from TCRdb, TRBD1, cannot be confirmed without DNA. Germline loops: CDR1 KGHDR, CDR2 SFDVKD. This CDR3 is built from 12 residues.

The chain carries TRBV12-3 or TRBV12-4 and TRBJ2-3; TCRdb names TRBD1, which stays unverified in the absence of DNA. The CDR3 has 16 residues. CDR3 amino acids: CASSFSGGGITDTQYF.

V is TRBV7-8 and J is TRBJ2-1; TCRdb reports TRBD2, a call that lacks DNA to check it against. Germline CDR1 reads SGHVS; CDR2 reads FQNEAQ. The length of the CDR3 is 16 residues. The CDR3: CASSPNLAGLHNEQFF.